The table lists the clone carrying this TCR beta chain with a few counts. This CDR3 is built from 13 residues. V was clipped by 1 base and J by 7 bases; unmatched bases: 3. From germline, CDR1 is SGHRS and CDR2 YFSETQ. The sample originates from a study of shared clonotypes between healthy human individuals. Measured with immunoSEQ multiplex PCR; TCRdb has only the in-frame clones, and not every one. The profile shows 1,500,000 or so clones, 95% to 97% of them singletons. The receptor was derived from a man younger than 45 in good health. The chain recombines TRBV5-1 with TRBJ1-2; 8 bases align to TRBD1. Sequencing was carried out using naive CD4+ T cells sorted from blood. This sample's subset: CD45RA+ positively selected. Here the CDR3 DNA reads TGCGCCAGCAGCTTGACAGGGGGAGCTGGCTACACCTTC. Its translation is CASSLTGGAGYTF.